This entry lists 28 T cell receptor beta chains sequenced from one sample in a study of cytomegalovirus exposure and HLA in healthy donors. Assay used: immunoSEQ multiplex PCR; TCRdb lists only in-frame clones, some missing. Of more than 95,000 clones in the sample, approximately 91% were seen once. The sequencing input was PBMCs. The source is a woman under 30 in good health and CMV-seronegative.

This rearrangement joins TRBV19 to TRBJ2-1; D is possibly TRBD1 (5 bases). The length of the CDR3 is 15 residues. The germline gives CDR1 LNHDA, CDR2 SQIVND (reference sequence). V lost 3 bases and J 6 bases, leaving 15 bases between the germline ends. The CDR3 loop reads CASSIRTPLGNEQFF. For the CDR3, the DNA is TGTGCCAGTAGTATTCGGACACCCCTGGGCAATGAGCAGTTCTTC.

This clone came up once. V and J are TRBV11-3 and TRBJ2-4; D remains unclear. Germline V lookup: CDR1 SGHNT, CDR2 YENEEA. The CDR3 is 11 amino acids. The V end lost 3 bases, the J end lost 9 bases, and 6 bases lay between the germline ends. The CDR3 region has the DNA TGTGCCAGCAGCTTTACCGGCATTCAGTACTTC. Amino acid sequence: CASSFTGIQYF.

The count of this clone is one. The DNA for the CDR3 is TGCGCCAGCAGGTTTAGTCAGCGGGAGGGGTCCACAGATACGCAGTATTTT. Translated: CASRFSQREGSTDTQYF. The chain has TRBV5-1 and TRBJ2-3; 10 nucleotides agree with TRBD2. This CDR3 has 17 residues. Germline trimming cut 5 bases from V and 2 bases from J; bases unmatched to any gene: 11. Germline CDR1 and CDR2: SGHRS and YFSETQ.

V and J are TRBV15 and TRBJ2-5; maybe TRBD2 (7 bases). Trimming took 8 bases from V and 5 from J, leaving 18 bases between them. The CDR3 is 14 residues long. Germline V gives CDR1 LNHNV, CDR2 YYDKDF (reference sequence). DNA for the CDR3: TGTGCCACCGGGCCGGGGGGCGGGAGTGAGACCCAGTACTTC. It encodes CATGPGGGSETQYF.

CDR3 DNA: TGTGCCAGCAGCTGGGGGGTCGATGAGCAGTTCTTC. It yields the protein CASSWGVDEQFF. V usage is TRBV7-9 and J usage is TRBJ2-1; tentatively, D is TRBD2 (6 bases). V gave up 4 bases and J gave up 8 bases, with 9 bases separating them. CDR3 size: 12 residues. CDR1 SEHNR and CDR2 FQNEAQ come from the germline V gene (reference sequence).

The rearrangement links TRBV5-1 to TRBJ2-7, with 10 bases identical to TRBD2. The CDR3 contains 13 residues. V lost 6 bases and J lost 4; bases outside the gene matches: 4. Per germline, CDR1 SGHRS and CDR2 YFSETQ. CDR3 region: CASKGTSAYEQYF. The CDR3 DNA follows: TGCGCCAGCAAGGGGACTAGCGCGTACGAGCAGTACTTC. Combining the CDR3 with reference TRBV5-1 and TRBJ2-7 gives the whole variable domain KAGVTQTPRYLIKTRGQQVTLSCSPISGHRSVSWYQQTPGQGLQFLFEYFSETQRNKGNFPGRFSGRQFSNSRSEMNVSTLELGDSALYLCASKGTSAYEQYFGPGTRLTVT.

As DNA, the CDR3 is TGTGCCAGCAGTTTTGGGGCCGTGAACACTGAAGCTTTCTTT. This codes for CASSFGAVNTEAFF. This chain uses TRBV28 with TRBJ1-1, with D maybe TRBD1 (5 bases). The V end lost 3 bases, the J end lost 0 bases, and 8 bases lay between the germline ends. Germline loops: CDR1 MDHEN, CDR2 SYDVKM. The CDR3 sequence is 14 residues long.

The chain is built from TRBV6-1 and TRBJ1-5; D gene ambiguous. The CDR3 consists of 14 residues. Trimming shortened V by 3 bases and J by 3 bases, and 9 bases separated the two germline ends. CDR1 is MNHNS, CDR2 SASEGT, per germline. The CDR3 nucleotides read TGTGCCAGCAGTGACGGGAACCACAATCAGCCCCAGCATTTT. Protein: CASSDGNHNQPQHF.

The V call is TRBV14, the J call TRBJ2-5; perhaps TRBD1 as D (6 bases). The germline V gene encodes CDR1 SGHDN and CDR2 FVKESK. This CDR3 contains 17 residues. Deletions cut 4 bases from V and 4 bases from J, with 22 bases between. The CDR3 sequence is CASSPSRQQGHRETQYF. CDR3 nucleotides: TGTGCCAGCAGCCCCTCGAGGCAACAGGGTCATAGAGAGACCCAGTACTTC.

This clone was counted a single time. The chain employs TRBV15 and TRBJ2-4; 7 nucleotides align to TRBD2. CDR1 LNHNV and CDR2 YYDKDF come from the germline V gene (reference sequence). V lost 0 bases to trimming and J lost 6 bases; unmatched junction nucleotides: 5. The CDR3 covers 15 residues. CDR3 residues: CATSREGGGANIQYF. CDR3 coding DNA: TGTGCCACCAGCAGAGAGGGGGGAGGGGCAAACATTCAGTACTTC.

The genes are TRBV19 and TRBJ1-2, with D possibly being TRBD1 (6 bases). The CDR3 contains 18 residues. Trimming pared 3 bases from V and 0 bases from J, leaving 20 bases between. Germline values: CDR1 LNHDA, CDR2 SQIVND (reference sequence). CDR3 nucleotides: TGTGCCAGTAGTATTTTCTTACCGACAGGAAGAGCTAACTATGGCTACACCTTC. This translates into CASSIFLPTGRANYGYTF.

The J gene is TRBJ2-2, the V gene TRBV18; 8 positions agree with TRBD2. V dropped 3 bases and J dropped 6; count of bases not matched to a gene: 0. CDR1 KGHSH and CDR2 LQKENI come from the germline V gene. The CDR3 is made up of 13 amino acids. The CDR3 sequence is CASSPTSAGELFF. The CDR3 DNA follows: TGTGCCAGCTCACCGACTAGCGCCGGGGAGCTGTTTTTT.

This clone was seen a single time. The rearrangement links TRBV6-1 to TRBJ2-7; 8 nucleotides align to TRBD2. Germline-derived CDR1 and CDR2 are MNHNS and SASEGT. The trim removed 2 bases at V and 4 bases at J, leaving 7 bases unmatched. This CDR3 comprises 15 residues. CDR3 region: CASSEQAGAWYEQYF. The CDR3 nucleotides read TGTGCCAGCAGTGAACAAGCGGGAGCTTGGTACGAGCAGTACTTC.

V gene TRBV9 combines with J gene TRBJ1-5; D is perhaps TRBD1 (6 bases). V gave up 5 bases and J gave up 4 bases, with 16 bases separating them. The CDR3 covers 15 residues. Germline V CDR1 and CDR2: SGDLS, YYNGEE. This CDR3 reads CASSATGSGNQPQHF. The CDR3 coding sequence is TGTGCCAGCAGTGCCACAGGGTCAGGGAATCAGCCCCAGCATTTT.

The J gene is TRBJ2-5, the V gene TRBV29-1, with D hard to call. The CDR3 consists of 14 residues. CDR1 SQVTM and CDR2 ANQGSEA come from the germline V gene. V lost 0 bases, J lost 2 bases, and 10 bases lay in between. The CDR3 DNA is TGCAGCGTTGAAGATCAATATCAGCAAGAGACCCAGTACTTC. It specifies CSVEDQYQQETQYF.

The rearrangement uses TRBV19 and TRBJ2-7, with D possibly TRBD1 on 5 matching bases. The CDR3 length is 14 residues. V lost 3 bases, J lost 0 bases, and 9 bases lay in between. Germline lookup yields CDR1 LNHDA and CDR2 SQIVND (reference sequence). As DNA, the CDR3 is TGTGCCAGTAGTATTACAGGAAGCTCCTACGAGCAGTACTTC. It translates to CASSITGSSYEQYF.

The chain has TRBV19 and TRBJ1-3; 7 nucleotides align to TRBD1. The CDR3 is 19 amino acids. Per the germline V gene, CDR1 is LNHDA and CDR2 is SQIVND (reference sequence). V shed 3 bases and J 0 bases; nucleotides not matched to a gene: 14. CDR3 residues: CASSMLALTGDVSGNTIYF. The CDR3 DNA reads TGTGCCAGTAGTATGTTGGCCCTTACAGGGGACGTCTCTGGAAACACCATATATTTT. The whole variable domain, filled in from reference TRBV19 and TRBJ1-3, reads DGGITQSPKYLFRKEGQNVTLSCEQNLNHDAMYWYRQDPGQGLRLIYYSQIVNDFQKGDIAEGYSVSREKKESFPLTVTSAQKNPTAFYLCASSMLALTGDVSGNTIYFGEGSWLTVV.

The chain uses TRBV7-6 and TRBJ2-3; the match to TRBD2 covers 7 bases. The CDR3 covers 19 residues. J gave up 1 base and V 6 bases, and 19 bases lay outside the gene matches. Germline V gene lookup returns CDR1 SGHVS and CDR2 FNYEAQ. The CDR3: CASSFLAGTHTGGTDTQYF. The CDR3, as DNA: TGTGCCAGCAGTTTCTTAGCGGGTACCCACACCGGGGGCACAGATACGCAGTATTTT.

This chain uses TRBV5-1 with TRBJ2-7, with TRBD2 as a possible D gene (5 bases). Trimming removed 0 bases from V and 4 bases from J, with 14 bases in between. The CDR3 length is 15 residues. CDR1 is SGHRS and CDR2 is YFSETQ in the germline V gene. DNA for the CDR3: TGCGCCAGCAGCTTGGCCGCCGGACTCATTTACGAGCAGTACTTC. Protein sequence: CASSLAAGLIYEQYF. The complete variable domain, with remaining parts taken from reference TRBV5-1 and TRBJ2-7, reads KAGVTQTPRYLIKTRGQQVTLSCSPISGHRSVSWYQQTPGQGLQFLFEYFSETQRNKGNFPGRFSGRQFSNSRSEMNVSTLELGDSALYLCASSLAAGLIYEQYFGPGTRLTVT.

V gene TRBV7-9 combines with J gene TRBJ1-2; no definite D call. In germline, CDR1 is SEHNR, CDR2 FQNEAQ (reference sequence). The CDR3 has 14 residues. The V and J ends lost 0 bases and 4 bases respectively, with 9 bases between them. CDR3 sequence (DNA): TGTGCCAGCAGCTTAGCGCCTGCAGGCTATGGCTACACCTTC. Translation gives CASSLAPAGYGYTF.

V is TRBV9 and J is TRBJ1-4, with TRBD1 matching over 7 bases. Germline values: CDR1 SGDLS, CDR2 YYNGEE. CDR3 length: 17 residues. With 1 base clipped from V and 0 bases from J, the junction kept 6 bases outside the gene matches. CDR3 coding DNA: TGTGCCAGCAGCGTATCGGACAGGAGAGCAACTAATGAAAAACTGTTTTTT. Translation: CASSVSDRRATNEKLFF.

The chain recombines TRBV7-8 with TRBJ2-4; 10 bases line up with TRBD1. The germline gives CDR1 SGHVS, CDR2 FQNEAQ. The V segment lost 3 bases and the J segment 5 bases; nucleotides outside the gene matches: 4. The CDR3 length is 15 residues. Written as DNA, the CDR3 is TGTGCCAGCAGCTTGGGACAGGGGATCGAAAACATTCAGTACTTC. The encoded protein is CASSLGQGIENIQYF.

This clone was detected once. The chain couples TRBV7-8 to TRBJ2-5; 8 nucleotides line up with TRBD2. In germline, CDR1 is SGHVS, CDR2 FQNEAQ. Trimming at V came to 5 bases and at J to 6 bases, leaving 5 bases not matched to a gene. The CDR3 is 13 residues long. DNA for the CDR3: TGTGCCAGCAGCCCAAGGACTAGCCAGACCCAGTACTTC. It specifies CASSPRTSQTQYF.

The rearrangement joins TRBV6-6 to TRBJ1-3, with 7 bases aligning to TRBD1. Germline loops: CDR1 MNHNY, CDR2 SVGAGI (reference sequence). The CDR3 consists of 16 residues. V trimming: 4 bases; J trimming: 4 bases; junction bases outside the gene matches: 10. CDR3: CASSSPDRAHGNTIYF. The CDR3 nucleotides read TGTGCCAGCAGTTCTCCCGACAGGGCACACGGAAACACCATATATTTT.

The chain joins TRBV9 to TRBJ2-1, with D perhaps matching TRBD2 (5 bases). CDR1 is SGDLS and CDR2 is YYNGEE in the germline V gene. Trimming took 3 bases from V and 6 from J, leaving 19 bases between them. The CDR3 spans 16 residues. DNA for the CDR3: TGTGCCAGCAGCGCCGGACTCGGTGCCGGTTCCAATGAGCAGTTCTTC. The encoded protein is CASSAGLGAGSNEQFF.

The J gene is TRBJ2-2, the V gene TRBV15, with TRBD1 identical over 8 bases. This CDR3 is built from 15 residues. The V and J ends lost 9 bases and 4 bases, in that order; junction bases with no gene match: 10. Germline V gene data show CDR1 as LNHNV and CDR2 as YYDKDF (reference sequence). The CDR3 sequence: CATGVGRGRTGELFF. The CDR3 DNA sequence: TGTGCCACGGGGGTCGGCAGGGGGCGCACCGGGGAGCTGTTTTTT.

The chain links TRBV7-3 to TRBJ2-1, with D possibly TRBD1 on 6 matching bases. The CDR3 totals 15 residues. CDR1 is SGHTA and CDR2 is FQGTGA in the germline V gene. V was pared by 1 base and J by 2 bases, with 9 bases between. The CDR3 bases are TGTGCCAGCAGCTTAATGCCAGGGGCCTACAATGAGCAGTTCTTC. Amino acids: CASSLMPGAYNEQFF.

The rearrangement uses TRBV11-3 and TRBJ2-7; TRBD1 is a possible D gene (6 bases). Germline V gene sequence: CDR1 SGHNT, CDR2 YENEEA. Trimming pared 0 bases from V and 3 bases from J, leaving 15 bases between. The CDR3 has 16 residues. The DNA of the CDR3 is TGTGCCAGCAGCTTAGATCGGAGAGGGGGTCACTACGAGCAGTACTTC. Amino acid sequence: CASSLDRRGGHYEQYF.